This T cell receptor (beta chain) comes out of a study of cytomegalovirus exposure and HLA in healthy donors. Broader study findings: Usually a TCR sequence was rare, but some public TCRs were found in many donors.

Vbeta (60) and Jbeta (13) primers were used in the PCR. TCRdb's copy holds only in-frame clones and misses some; the assay was immunoSEQ multiplex PCR. This sample has approximately 130,000 clones, with 85% to 90% found just once. Germline trimming cut 8 bases from V and 14 bases from J; bases unmatched to any gene: 14. Germline CDR1 and CDR2: MNHNY and SVGAGI (reference sequence). This CDR3 spans 12 amino acids. Details on this clone: Its antigen is unknown.

This sequence joins TRBV6-6 and TRBJ1-1; 7 positions agree with TRBD1. The TCR originated in a woman aged 25 to 45 in good health and CMV-seropositive. The sequenced sample was PBMCs. Here the CDR3 reads CASYKGALRAFF. CDR3 nucleotides: TGTGCCAGCTATAAGGGGGCCTTGAGGGCATTCTTT.